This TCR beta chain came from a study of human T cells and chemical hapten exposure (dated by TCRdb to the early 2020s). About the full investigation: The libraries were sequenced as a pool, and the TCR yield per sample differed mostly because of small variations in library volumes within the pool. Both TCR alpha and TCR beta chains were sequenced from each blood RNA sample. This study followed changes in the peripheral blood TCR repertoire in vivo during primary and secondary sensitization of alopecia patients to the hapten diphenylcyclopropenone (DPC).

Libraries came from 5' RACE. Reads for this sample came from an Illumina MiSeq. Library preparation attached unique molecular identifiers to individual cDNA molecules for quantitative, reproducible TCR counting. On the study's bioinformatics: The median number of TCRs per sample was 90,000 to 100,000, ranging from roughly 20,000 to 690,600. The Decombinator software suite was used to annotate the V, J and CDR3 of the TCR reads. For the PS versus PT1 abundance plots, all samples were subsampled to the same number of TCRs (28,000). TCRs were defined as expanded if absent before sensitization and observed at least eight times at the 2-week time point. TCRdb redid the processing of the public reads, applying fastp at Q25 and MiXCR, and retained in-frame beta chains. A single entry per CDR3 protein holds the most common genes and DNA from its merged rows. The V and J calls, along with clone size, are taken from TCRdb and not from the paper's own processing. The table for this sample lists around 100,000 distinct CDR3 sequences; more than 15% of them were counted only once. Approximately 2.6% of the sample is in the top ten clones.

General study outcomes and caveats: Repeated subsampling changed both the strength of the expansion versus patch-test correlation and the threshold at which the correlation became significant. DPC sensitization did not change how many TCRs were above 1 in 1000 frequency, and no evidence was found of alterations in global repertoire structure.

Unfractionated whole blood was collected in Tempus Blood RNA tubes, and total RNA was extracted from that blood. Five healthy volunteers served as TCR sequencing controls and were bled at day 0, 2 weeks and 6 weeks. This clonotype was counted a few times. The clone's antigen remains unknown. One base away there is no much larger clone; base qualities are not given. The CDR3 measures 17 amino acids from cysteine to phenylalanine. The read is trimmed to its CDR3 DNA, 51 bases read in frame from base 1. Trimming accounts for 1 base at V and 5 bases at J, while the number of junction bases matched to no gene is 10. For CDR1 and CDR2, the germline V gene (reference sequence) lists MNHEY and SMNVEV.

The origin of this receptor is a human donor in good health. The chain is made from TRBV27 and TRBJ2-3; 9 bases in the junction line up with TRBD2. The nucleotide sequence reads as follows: TGTGCCAGCAGTTTATTGGCGGCGGGAGGGCCTAAAGATACGCAGTATTTT. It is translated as CASSLLAAGGPKDTQYF.